This T cell receptor beta chain was recovered during a study of blood T cell repertoires in COVID-19. Study summary: From the United States, Italy and Spain came samples of acute and convalescent COVID-19.

A single count supports this clone. In germline, CDR1 is LGHNA, CDR2 YNFKEQ. This CDR3 has 14 amino acids. J was trimmed by 7 bases and V by 4 bases; bases with no gene match: 6. A COVID-19 case had been met by exposed participants during the 2 weeks before study entry. Repertoires were generated with immunoSEQ multiplex PCR, while TCRdb's copy carries only in-frame clones and drops some. This table has 220,000 or so clones, about 90% appearing once. Material for sequencing was PBMCs or T cells enriched from blood (not recorded which). The clonotype was recovered from a man between 50 and 59 years old who had been exposed to COVID-19. The chain has TRBV4-2 and TRBJ1-5; 8 bases fit TRBD1. CDR3 in amino acids: CASSLDRVHQPQHF. CDR3 nucleotide sequence: TGTGCCAGCAGCCTGGACAGGGTACACCAGCCCCAGCATTTT.